This entry features one T cell receptor (beta chain) sequence. Germline V gene lookup returns CDR1 LGHNA and CDR2 YNFKEQ. The CDR3 consists of 12 residues. Trimming removed 1 base from V and 8 bases from J, with 6 bases in between. The data stem from a study of blood T cell repertoires in COVID-19. About the study: Donors in the United States, Italy and Spain gave samples during acute or convalescent COVID-19. PBMCs, B-cell-depleted T cells, or T cells were the source of the cDNA or gDNA that made up the material.

Seattle patient enrollment occurred during active infection, with longitudinal follow-up thereafter. In the authors' methods: Reference gene primer amplification yielded estimated nucleated cell counts. The protocol was immunoSEQ multiplex PCR, while the TCRdb copy is restricted to in-frame clones and leaves out a portion. That table gives V, J and clone size, and the DNA gave D and trimming. Of roughly 410,000 clones in the sample, around 87% were seen once. This chain uses TRBV4-2 with TRBJ1-5; D ambiguous. The TCR was taken from a woman aged 55-70 years with COVID-19, enrolled during active disease. Material: peripheral blood. The CDR3 here is CASSQAEEPQHF. CDR3 DNA: TGTGCCAGCAGCCAAGCCGAGGAGCCCCAGCATTTT.